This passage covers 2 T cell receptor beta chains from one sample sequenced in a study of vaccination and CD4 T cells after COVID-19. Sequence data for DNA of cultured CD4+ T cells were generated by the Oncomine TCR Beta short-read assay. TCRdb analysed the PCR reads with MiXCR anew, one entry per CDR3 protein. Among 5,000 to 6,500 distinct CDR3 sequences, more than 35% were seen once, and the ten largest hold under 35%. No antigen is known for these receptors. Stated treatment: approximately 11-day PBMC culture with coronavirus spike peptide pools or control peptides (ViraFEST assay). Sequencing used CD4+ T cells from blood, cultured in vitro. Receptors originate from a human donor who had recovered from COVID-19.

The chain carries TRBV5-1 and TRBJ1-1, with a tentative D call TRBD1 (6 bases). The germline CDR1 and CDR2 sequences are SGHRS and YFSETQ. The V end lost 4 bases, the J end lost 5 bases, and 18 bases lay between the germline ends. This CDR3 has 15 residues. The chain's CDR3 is CASSGGRGLDTEAFF. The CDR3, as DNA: TGCGCCAGCAGCGGGGGTCGGGGGCTTGATACTGAAGCTTTCTTT.

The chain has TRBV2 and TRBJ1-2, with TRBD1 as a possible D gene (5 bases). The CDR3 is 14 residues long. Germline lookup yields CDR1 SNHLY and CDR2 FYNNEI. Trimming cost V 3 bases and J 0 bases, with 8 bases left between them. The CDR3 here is CASSDRVSNYGYTF. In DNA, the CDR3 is TGTGCCAGCAGTGACAGGGTGTCTAACTATGGCTACACCTTC.